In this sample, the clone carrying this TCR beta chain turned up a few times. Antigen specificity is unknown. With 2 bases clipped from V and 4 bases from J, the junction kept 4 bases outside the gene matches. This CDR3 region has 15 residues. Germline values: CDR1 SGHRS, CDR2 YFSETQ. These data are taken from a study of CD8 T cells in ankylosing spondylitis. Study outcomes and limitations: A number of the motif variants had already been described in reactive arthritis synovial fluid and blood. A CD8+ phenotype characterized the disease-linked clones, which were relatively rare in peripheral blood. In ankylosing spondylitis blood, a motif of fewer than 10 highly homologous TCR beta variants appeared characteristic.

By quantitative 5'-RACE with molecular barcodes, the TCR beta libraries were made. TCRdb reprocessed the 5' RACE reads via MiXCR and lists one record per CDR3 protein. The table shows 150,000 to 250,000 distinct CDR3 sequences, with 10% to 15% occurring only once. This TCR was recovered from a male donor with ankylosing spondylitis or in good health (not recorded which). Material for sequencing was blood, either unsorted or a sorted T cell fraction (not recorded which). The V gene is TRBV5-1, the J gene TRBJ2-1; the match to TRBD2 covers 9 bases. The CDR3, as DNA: TGCGCCAGCAGCTTTAGCGGGGGTCCTTACAATGAGCAGTTCTTC. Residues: CASSFSGGPYNEQFF.